There are a few counts of the clone carrying this T cell receptor (beta chain). Its antigen is unknown. This entry belongs to a study of T-cell memory formation after mild COVID-19. Study results and caveats: Contracting CD4+ clones lay largely in CM and EM, with CD8+ ones residing in EMRA.

TCRdb ran MiXCR on the 5' RACE reads and lists one entry per CDR3 protein. The repertoire holds hundreds of thousands of distinct CDR3 sequences, with about 25% as singletons. Germline CDR1 is ENHRY and CDR2 is SYGVKD. The junction had 6 bases not matched to a gene; V was cut back by 8 bases and J by 9 bases. The CDR3 loop spans 12 amino acids. Sequenced input: PBMCs or a T cell subset sorted from them (not recorded which). This TCR was recovered from an adult woman who had mild COVID-19 (a few samples of this study predate the infection). Cell type and time point are not known. The chain recombines TRBV10-3 with TRBJ2-3, with TRBD2 matching over 9 bases. DNA for the CDR3: TGTGCCATCGGGACTAGCCTTCTCACGCAGTATTTT. Its translation is CAIGTSLLTQYF.